Following are 6 T cell receptor beta chains from one sample sequenced in a study of T cell repertoires in cytomegalovirus infection. TCRdb independently ran MiXCR on the reads; one entry per CDR3 protein. Seen here are just under 550,000 distinct CDR3 sequences, about 25% observed once, and the top ten hold roughly 13%. Sequencing input: PBMCs. The receptors stem from a human donor in good health (CMV status not recorded). Some clones in this sample may be carry-over from other donors' samples.

This chain connects TRBV6-1 to TRBJ2-3; 11 bases are a match to TRBD2. This CDR3 is built from 16 residues. With 5 bases clipped from V and 0 bases from J, the junction kept 4 bases outside the gene matches. Germline loops: CDR1 MNHNS, CDR2 SASEGT. The CDR3, as DNA: TGTGCCAGCAGTCCGATAGCGGGAGGGAGCACAGATACGCAGTATTTT. Translating gives CASSPIAGGSTDTQYF.

The V gene is TRBV7-6, the J gene TRBJ2-1; unclear D gene. Germline values: CDR1 SGHVS, CDR2 FNYEAQ. V was shortened by 1 base and J by 8 bases, with 9 bases between the two germline ends. The CDR3 extends over 13 amino acids. The CDR3 DNA reads as TGTGCCAGCAGCTTAGTATTAGATTATGAGCAGTTCTTC. Protein: CASSLVLDYEQFF.

On this clonotype itself: One end of the junction varies from germline; a read error may be responsible. The CDR3 region has the DNA TGTGCCAGCAGCTTGGATAGACTAGCGGGAGGCGTTACGCAGTATTTT. Residues: CASSLDRLAGGVTQYF. V usage is TRBV5-3 and J usage is TRBJ2-3; 13 bases are shared with TRBD2. TRBV5-3 is an ORF, and what it does is uncertain. The CDR3 sequence is 16 residues long.

The rearrangement links TRBV23-1 to TRBJ1-2; 7 nucleotides line up with TRBD1. TRBV23-1 is labeled an ORF, and its function is uncertain. V gave up 10 bases and J gave up 3 bases; unmatched junction bases: 14. The CDR3 runs to 15 residues. The CDR3 sequence: CATKGGGKLDYGYTF. The CDR3 region has the DNA TGCGCCACAAAGGGAGGGGGCAAGCTAGACTATGGCTACACCTTC.

This clonotype was detected ten times or more. The rearrangement joins TRBV12-3 or TRBV12-4 to TRBJ1-3; maybe TRBD1 (6 bases). V was cut by 5 bases and J by 0 bases, with 11 bases left in between. The CDR3 has 15 residues. The CDR3 DNA sequence: TGTGCCAGCAGTATATGGACAGCCTCTGGAAACACCATATATTTT. Its translation: CASSIWTASGNTIYF.

The chain links TRBV7-9 to TRBJ2-2; 8 bases are a match to TRBD1. The CDR3 totals 15 residues. The V gene end was trimmed by 4 bases and the J gene end by 6 bases; junction bases not matched to a gene: 7. From germline, CDR1 is SEHNR and CDR2 FQNEAQ (reference sequence). CDR3: CASSSGQGIPGELFF. The CDR3 DNA sequence: TGTGCCAGCAGCTCAGGACAGGGAATTCCCGGGGAGCTGTTTTTT.